This T cell receptor beta chain was captured by sequencing in a study of shared clonotypes between healthy human individuals. The CDR3 has 12 residues. The germline V gene has CDR1 MNHEY and CDR2 SVGAGI. The V and J ends lost 2 bases and 4 bases respectively, with 5 bases between them. Clones were read by immunoSEQ multiplex PCR, and TCRdb kept only the in-frame ones, dropping some. Of over a million clones listed, 75% to 85% were seen once; the top ten hold 0.5% to 0.65%. Whole-study results and caveats: Genetic and exposure-history diversity was limited by the small donor number.

Note on this clone: What it binds is not known. A much larger clone differs by one base, so this may be a read error.

The gene calls are TRBV6-5 and TRBJ1-2; D unresolved. The TCR originated in a man aged 18 to 30 in good health. Some clones in this sample may be carry-over from other donors' samples. Sequencing was done on a sample of memory CD4+ T cells from PBMCs. Stated subset: CD45RA-negative fraction. The CDR3 DNA reads TGTGCCAGCAGTTACAAGGGCTATGGCTACACCTTC. This gives the protein CASSYKGYGYTF.